This is a list of T cell receptor beta chains from one sample in a study of CXCR3-negative and CXCR3-positive naive CD8 T cells. TCRdb re-called the 5' RACE reads; every CDR3 protein appears as one record, without DNA. This repertoire includes fewer than 80,000 distinct CDR3 sequences. Sample: naive CXCR3- CD8+ T cells from blood. The receptors here all came from a human donor in good health. Some clones in this sample may be carry-over from other donors' samples. Both conserved end residues are part of each CDR3.

length	V	J	CDR3
16	TRBV2	TRBJ2-7	CASSEYKGSPSYEQYF
15	TRBV5-6	TRBJ1-2	CASSAAWEGYYGYTF
13	TRBV7-2	TRBJ2-2	CASSWTNTGELFF
12	TRBV6-7	TRBJ2-7	CASSQGNHEQYF
15	TRBV6-2/TRBV6-3	TRBJ2-3	CASRIGLAGSFVQYF
14	TRBV11-2	TRBJ2-3	CASSLLGTPDTQYF
19	TRBV6-6	TRBJ1-5	CASSYHRDSEFNSNQPQHF
14	TRBV20-1	TRBJ1-1	CSAREEGRDTEAFF
17	TRBV4-3	TRBJ2-7	CASSQGSGAPPGDEQYF
13	TRBV12-3/TRBV12-4	TRBJ2-7	CASSPGQSHEQYF
14	TRBV7-2	TRBJ2-1	CASSLILLGNEQFF
13	TRBV7-9	TRBJ2-7	CASSPAGGYEQYF
16	TRBV28	TRBJ2-5	CASSRGDSITQETQYF
14	TRBV5-5	TRBJ2-7	CASSLDDRGYEQYF
16	TRBV5-1	TRBJ2-7	CASSSGQGLSPYEQYF
14	TRBV6-5	TRBJ2-5	CASSYPLAGETQYF
15	TRBV19	TRBJ2-1	CASSIGGGSYNEQFF
13	TRBV6-6	TRBJ1-5	CASRSGYGQPQHF
15	TRBV30	TRBJ2-1	CAWSPIRSGYNEQFF
15	TRBV19	TRBJ2-7	CASSGNYGLLYEQYF
14	TRBV10-3	TRBJ2-4	CAISASGEVNIQYF
15	TRBV7-2	TRBJ2-7	CASSPSSGGVYEQYF
14	TRBV6-2/TRBV6-3	TRBJ1-1	CASSSASYLTEAFF
13	TRBV29-1	TRBJ2-7	CSVETGGNYEQYF
16	TRBV7-8	TRBJ2-6	CASRVVGETGANVLTF